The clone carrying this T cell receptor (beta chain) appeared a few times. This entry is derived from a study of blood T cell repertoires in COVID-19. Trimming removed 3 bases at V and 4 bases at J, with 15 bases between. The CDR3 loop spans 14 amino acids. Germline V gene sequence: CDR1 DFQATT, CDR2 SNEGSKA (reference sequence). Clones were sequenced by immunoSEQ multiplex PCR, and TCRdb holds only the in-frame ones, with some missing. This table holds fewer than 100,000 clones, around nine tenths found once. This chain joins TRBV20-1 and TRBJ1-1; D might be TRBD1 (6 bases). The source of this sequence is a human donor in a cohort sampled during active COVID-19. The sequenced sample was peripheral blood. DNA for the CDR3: TGCAGTGCTAGTGCCACAGGGTTGACCACTGAAGCTTTCTTT. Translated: CSASATGLTTEAFF.